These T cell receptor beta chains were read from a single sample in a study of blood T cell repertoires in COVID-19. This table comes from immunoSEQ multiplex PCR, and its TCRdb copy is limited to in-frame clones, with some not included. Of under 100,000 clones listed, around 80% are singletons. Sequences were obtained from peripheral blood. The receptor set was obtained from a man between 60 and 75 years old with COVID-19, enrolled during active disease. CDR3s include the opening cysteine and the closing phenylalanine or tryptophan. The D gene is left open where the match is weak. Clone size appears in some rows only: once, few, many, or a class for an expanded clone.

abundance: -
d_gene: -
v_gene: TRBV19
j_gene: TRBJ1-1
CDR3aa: CASSIRQRYTEAFF
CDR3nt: TGTGCCAGTAGTATTCGTCAGAGGTACACTGAAGCTTTCTTT

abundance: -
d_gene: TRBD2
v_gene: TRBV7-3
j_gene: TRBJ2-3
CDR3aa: CASSPTGTSGRGGTDTQYF
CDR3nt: TGTGCCAGCAGCCCGACCGGGACTAGCGGGAGAGGAGGCACAGATACGCAGTATTTT

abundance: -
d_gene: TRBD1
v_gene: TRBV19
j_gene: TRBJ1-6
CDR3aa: CASSLDRGQNSPLHF
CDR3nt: TGTGCGTCTTCCCTGGACAGGGGGCAAAATTCACCCCTCCACTTT

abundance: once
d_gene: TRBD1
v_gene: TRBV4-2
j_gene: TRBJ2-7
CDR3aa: CASSQGAGQGAHEQYF
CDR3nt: TGTGCCAGCAGCCAAGGCGCGGGACAGGGGGCGCACGAGCAGTACTTC

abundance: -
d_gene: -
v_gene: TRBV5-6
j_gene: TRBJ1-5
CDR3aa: CASSFWGPGQPQHF
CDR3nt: TGTGCCAGCAGCTTCTGGGGCCCCGGTCAGCCCCAGCATTTT

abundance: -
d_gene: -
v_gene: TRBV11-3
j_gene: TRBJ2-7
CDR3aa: CASSLSRTASYEQYF
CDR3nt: TGTGCCAGCAGCCTATCCCGGACAGCCTCCTACGAGCAGTACTTC

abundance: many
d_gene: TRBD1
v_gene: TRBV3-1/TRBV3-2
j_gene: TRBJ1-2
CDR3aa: CASSQVVTGGGYTF
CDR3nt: TGTGCCAGCAGCCAAGTGGTTACAGGGGGCGGCTACACCTTC

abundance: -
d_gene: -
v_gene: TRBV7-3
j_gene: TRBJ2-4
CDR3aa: CASSLRYGVAKNIQYF
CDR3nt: TGTGCCAGCAGCTTAAGGTACGGGGTGGCCAAAAACATTCAGTACTTC

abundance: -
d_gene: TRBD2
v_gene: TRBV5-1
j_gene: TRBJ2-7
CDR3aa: CASSRGTSGEYEQYF
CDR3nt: TGCGCCAGCAGCCGCGGGACTAGCGGGGAGTACGAGCAGTACTTC

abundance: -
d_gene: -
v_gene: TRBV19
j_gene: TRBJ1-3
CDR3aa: CASSILSAQGGNTIYF
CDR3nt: TGTGCCAGTAGTATACTCTCGGCCCAGGGTGGAAACACCATATATTTT

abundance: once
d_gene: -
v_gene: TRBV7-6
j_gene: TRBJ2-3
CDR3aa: CASSLSFSGTDTQYF
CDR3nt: TGTGCCAGCAGCTTATCGTTCTCGGGCACAGATACGCAGTATTTT

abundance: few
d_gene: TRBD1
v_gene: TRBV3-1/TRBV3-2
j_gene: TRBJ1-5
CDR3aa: CASSQTGGSNQPQHF
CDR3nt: TGTGCCAGCAGCCAAACAGGGGGTAGCAATCAGCCCCAGCATTTT

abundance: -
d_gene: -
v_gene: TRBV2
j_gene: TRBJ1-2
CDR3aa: CASSDEASGYTF
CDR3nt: TGTGCCAGCAGTGATGAAGCCTCTGGCTACACCTTC

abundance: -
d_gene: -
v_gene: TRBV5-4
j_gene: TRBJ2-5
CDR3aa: CASSLESTYWRETQYF
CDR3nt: TGTGCCAGCAGCTTGGAGTCGACCTACTGGAGGGAGACCCAGTACTTC

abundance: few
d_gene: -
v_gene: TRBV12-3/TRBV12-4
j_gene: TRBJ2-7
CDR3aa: CASRGGQSYEQYF
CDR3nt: TGTGCCAGCAGAGGCGGACAGTCCTACGAGCAGTACTTC

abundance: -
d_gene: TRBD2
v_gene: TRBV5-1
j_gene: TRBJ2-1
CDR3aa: CASTPTSGVSYNEQFF
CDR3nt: TGCGCCAGCACCCCGACTAGCGGGGTCTCCTACAATGAGCAGTTCTTC

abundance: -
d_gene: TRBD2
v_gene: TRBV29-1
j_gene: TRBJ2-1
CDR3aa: CSVVSLRLAGGGEQFF
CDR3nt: TGCAGCGTTGTCTCCCTAAGGCTAGCGGGAGGCGGGGAGCAGTTCTTC

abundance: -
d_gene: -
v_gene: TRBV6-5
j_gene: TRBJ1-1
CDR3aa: CASSSPTGFAFF
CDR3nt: TGTGCCAGCAGTTCCCCGACAGGATTCGCTTTCTTT

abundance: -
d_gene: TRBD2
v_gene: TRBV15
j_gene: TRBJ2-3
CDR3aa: CATSRGRSGGTDTQYF
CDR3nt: TGTGCCACCAGCAGAGGCCGCAGCGGGGGAACAGATACGCAGTATTTT

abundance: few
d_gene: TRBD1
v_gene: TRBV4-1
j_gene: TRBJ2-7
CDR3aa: CASSLRTGSYEQYF
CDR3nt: TGCGCCAGCAGCCTTCGGACAGGGTCCTACGAGCAGTACTTC

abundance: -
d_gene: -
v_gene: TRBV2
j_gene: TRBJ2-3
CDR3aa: CASRDSAGVTNTQYF
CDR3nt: TGTGCCAGCAGGGATAGCGCCGGGGTTACGAATACGCAGTATTTT

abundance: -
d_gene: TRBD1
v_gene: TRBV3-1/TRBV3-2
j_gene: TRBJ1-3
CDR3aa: CASSQRQGNSGNTIYF
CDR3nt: TGTGCCAGCAGCCAACGACAGGGGAACTCTGGAAACACCATATATTTT

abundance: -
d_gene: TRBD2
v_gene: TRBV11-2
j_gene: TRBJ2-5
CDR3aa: CASSLGWGGQETQYF
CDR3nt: TGTGCCAGCAGCTTAGGATGGGGGGGCCAAGAGACCCAGTACTTC

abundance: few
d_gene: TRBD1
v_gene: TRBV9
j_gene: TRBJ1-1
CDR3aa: CASSGSPKDRGKGEAFF
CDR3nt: TGTGCCAGCAGCGGTAGTCCCAAGGACAGGGGTAAGGGTGAAGCTTTCTTT

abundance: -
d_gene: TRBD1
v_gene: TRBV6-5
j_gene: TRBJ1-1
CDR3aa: CAISQGASYAEAFF
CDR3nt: TGTGCCATTTCGCAGGGGGCGTCCTATGCTGAAGCTTTCTTT

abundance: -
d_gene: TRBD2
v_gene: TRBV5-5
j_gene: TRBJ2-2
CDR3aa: CASSSPSGGTNTGELFF
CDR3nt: TGTGCCAGCAGCTCCCCTTCGGGGGGGACGAACACCGGGGAGCTGTTTTTT

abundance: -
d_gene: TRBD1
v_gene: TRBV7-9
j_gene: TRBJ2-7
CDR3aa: CASSSPGTGVVDEQYF
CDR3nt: TGTGCCAGCAGCTCGCCCGGGACAGGGGTTGTGGACGAGCAGTACTTC

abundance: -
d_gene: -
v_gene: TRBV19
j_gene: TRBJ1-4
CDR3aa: CASSGLVRAGNEKLFF
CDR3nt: TGTGCCAGTAGTGGTCTTGTGAGGGCGGGGAATGAAAAACTGTTTTTT

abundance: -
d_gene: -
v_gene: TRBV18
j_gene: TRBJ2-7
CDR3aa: CASSQGDYEQYF
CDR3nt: TGTGCCAGCTCCCAAGGGGATTACGAGCAGTACTTC

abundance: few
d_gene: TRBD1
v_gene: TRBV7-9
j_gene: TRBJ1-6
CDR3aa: CASSSGTGFNSPLHF
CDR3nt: TGTGCCAGCAGTTCCGGGACAGGCTTTAATTCACCCCTCCACTTT

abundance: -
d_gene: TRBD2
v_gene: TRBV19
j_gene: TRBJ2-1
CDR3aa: CASSIGLGRLAGGNVYNEQFF
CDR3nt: TGTGCCAGTAGTATAGGCCTCGGGAGACTAGCGGGGGGAAATGTCTACAATGAGCAGTTCTTC

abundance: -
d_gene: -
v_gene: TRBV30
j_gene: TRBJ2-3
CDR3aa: CAWGGGFQGADTQYF
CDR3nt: TGTGCCTGGGGGGGAGGCTTTCAGGGGGCAGATACGCAGTATTTT

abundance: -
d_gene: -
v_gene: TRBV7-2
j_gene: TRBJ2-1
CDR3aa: CASSRLGGPRYNEQFF
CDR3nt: TGTGCCAGCAGCCGTCTGGGGGGGCCTAGGTACAATGAGCAGTTCTTC

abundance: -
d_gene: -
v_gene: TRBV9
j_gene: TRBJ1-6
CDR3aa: CASSEENSPLHF
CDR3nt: TGTGCCAGCAGCGAAGAGAATTCACCCCTCCACTTT

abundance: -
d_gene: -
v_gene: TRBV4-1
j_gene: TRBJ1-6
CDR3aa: CASSRDWDSPLHF
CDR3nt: TGCGCCAGCAGCCGGGACTGGGATTCACCCCTCCACTTT

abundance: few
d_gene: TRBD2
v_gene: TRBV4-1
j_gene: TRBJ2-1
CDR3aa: CASSPLLTSGGGNEQFF
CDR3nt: TGCGCCAGCAGCCCACTCCTGACTAGCGGGGGTGGTAATGAGCAGTTCTTC

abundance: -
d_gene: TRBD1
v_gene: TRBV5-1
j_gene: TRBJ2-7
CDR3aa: CASSPGGTGPFQRQYF
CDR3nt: TGCGCCAGCAGCCCGGGCGGGACAGGGCCCTTTCAACGGCAGTACTTC

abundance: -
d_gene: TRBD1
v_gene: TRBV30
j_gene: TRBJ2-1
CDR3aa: CAWSRRGLSYNEQFF
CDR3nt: TGTGCCTGGAGTCGTAGGGGGCTCTCGTACAATGAGCAGTTCTTC